This T cell receptor (beta chain) appears in the sequencing data of a study of CD8 T cells in Susac syndrome (dated by TCRdb to the late 2010s). Study-wide context: Of the Susac syndrome patients who were sequenced, about eight were in clinical remission while about six had clinically active disease. At blood withdrawal, Susac syndrome patients were either therapy-naive, taking corticosteroids (in some cases with IVIg as well), or taking IVIg alone. Repertoire sequencing was used to test whether CD8+ T cell activation and differentiation in Susac syndrome was antigen driven.

CDR1 and CDR2, per the germline V gene (reference sequence), are LNHDA and SQIVND. Between the V and J ends, shortened by 10 bases and 0 bases respectively, the junction contains 10 bases. CDR3 length: 13 amino acids, cysteine to phenylalanine. The sequence is cut down to CDR3 DNA, 39 bases in frame from base 1. High-throughput TCR beta sequencing profiled peripheral blood CD8+ and CD4+ T cells from healthy donors, Susac syndrome patients and multiple sclerosis patients. The Susac syndrome patients fulfilled recently defined diagnostic criteria for definite or probable disease. Bulk CD8+ and CD4+ T cells were purified by magnetic negative isolation, while CD8+ TEMRA cells were enriched using FACS. Blood was collected in EDTA tubes and processed within 24 hours, with PBMCs isolated through density gradient centrifugation. PBMCs intended for TCR sequencing were cryopreserved in liquid nitrogen and were subsequently thawed in a 37 degrees C water bath. A purity of at least 90% was achieved for sorted or isolated CD4+, CD8+ and CD8+ TEMRA cells.

RNA was extracted using the RNeasy kit, and roughly 0.5 to 1 microgram was reverse transcribed with random hexamers. The immunoSEQ multiplex PCR assay, covering 54 Vbeta and 13 Jbeta segments, was used to amplify TCR beta CDR3 regions. Bias from PCR amplification was corrected by using a synthetic template baseline for primer optimization and for computational correction. Under the source paper's analysis protocol: Reads were annotated to V, D and J genes according to IMGT and were analyzed with immunoSEQ Analyzer, with only productive sequences retained. Clonality was computed as one minus Shannon entropy normalized by log2 of the number of productive unique sequences. For each patient and control, public and private clones were evaluated among the 100 most prevalent clones. Clones were defined as Susac-specific when absent from the healthy and MS cohorts, from some 1,100 published viral clones and from other ImmuneACCESS disease sequences. In TCRdb, the public reads were trimmed at Q25 with fastp and aligned with MiXCR, with productive beta chains retained. Each record represents a unique CDR3 protein, reported with the most common genes and DNA among its rows. The V and J calls and clone size are TCRdb's, not the authors'. The sample table shows approximately 180,000 distinct CDR3 sequences, and around 94% are seen once. The ten largest account for 0.099% of the sample.

Of note for this clonotype: What antigen it recognizes has not been identified. It has no much larger one-base neighbor in the sample; base qualities were not kept.

General study outcomes and caveats: The study acknowledged that relatively few individuals were included in the TCR sequencing and HLA analysis. The CD4+ T cell repertoire of patients with Susac syndrome showed no detectable clonal expansion.

This TCR came from a human donor with Susac syndrome. Sequencing was carried out using CD4+ T cells from PBMCs. The sequence is built from TRBV19 and TRBJ1-3, with the D gene uncertain. The DNA is as follows: TGTGCCACAAGGCCCGCCTCTGGAAACACCATATATTTT. The translation is CATRPASGNTIYF. The CDR3, completed at both ends by the reference TRBV19 and TRBJ1-3 genes, gives the full variable domain DGGITQSPKYLFRKEGQNVTLSCEQNLNHDAMYWYRQDPGQGLRLIYYSQIVNDFQKGDIAEGYSVSREKKESFPLTVTSAQKNPTAFYLCATRPASGNTIYFGEGSWLTVV.